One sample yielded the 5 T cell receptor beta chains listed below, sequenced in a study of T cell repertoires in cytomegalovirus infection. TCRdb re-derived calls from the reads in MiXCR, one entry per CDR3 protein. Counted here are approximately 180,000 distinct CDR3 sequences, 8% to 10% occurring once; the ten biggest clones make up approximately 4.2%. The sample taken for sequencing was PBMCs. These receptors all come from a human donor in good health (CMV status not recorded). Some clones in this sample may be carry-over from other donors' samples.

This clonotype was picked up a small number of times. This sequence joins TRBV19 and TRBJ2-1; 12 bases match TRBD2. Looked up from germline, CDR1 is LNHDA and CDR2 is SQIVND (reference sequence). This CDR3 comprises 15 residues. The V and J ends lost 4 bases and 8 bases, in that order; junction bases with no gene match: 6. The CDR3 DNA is TGTGCCAGTAGTAGAGAGACTAGCGGGGGCCATGAGCAGTTCTTC. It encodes CASSRETSGGHEQFF.

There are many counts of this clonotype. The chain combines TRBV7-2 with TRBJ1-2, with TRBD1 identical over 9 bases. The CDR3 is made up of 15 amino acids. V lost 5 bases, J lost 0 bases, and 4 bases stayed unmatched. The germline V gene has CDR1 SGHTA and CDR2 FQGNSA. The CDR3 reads CASSRGQGPNYGYTF. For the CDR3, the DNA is TGTGCCAGCAGCCGTGGACAGGGGCCTAACTATGGCTACACCTTC.

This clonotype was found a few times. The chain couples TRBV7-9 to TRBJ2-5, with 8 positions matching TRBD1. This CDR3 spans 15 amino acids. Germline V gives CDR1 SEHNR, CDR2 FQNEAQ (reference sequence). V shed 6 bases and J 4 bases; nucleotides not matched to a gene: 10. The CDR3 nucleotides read TGTGCCAGCAGGCCAACAGGGGGAAGGAGAGAGACCCAGTACTTC. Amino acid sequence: CASRPTGGRRETQYF.

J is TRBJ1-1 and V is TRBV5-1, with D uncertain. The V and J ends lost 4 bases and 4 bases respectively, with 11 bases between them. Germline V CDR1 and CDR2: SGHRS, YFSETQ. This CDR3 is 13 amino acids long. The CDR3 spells CASSGVVATEAFF. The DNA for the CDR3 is TGCGCCAGCAGCGGCGTGGTTGCCACTGAAGCTTTCTTT.

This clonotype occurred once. Here the CDR3 reads CSVGGVAGGVYNEQFF. DNA for the CDR3: TGCAGCGTTGGGGGGGTAGCGGGAGGGGTCTACAATGAGCAGTTCTTC. J is TRBJ2-1 and V is TRBV29-1, with TRBD2 matching 11 bases. The length of the CDR3 is 16 residues. J gave up 3 bases and V 4 bases, and 8 bases lay outside the gene matches. CDR1 SQVTM and CDR2 ANQGSEA come from the germline V gene.